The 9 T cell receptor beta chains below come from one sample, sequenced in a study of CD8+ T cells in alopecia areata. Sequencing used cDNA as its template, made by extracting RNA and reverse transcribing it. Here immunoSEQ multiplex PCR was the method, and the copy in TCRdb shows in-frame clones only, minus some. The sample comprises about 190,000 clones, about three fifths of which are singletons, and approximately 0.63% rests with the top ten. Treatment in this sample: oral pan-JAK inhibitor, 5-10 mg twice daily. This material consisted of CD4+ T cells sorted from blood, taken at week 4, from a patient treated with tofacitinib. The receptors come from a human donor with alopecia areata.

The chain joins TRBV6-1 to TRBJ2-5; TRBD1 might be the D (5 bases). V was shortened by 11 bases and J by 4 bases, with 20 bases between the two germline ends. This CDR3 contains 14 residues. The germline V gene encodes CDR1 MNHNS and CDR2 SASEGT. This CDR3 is CAGSSLRVRETQYF. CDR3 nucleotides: TGTGCCGGATCCTCTCTCAGGGTTCGAGAGACCCAGTACTTC.

The CDR3 region is CASSDDGIFGYTF. CDR3 nucleotides: TGTGCCAGCAGTGATGACGGGATCTTTGGCTACACCTTC. The rearrangement links TRBV25-1 to TRBJ1-2; unclear D gene. The CDR3 extends over 13 amino acids. Trimming took off 3 bases at V and 7 bases at J, with 12 bases between the two ends. Germline values: CDR1 MGHDK, CDR2 SYGVNS.

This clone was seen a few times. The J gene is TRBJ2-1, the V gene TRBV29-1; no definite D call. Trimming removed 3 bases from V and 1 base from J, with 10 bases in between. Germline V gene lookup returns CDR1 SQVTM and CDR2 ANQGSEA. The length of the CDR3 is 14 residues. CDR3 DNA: TGCAGCGTTGATACAGCCAGATCCTACAATGAGCAGTTCTTC. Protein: CSVDTARSYNEQFF.

CDR3 nucleotides: TGTGCCTGGAGTTTCGCGGGGAACTATGGCTACACCTTC. Residues: CAWSFAGNYGYTF. The V and J genes are TRBV30 and TRBJ1-2; unclear D gene. Between the trimmed V and J ends, which lost 2 bases and 2 bases, there was a span of 9 bases. CDR3 length equals 13 residues. The V gene's germline CDR1 is GTSNPN and CDR2 SVGIG (reference sequence). Full variable domain (remainder filled in from reference TRBV30 and TRBJ1-2): SQTIHQWPATLVQPVGSPLSLECTVEGTSNPNLYWYRQAAGRGLQLLFYSVGIGQISSEVPQNLSASRPQDRQFILSSKKLLLSDSGFYLCAWSFAGNYGYTFGSGTRLTVV.

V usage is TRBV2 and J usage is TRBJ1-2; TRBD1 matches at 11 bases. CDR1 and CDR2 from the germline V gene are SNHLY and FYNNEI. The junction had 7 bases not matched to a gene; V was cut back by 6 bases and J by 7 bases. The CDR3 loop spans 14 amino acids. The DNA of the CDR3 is TGTGCCAGCAGGCCGGGACAGGGGGTCGTTGGCTACACCTTC. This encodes CASRPGQGVVGYTF.

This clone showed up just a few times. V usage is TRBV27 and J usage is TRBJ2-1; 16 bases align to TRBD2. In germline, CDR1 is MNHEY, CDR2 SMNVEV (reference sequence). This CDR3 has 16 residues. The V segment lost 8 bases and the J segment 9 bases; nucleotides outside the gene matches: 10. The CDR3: CASGSGTSGRAPEQFF. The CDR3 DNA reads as TGTGCCAGCGGCTCCGGGACTAGCGGGAGGGCCCCTGAGCAGTTCTTC.

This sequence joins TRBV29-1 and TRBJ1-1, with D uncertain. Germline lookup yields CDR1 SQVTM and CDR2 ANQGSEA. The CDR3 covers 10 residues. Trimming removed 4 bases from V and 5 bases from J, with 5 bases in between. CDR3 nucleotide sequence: TGCAGCGTTGTTTGGACTGAAGCTTTCTTT. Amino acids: CSVVWTEAFF.

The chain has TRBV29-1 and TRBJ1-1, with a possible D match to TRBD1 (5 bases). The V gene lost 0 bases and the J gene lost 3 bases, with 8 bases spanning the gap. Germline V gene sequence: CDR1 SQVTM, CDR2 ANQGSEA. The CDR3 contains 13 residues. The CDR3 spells CSVEEQVYTEAFF. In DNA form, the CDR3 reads TGCAGCGTTGAAGAACAGGTCTACACTGAAGCTTTCTTT.

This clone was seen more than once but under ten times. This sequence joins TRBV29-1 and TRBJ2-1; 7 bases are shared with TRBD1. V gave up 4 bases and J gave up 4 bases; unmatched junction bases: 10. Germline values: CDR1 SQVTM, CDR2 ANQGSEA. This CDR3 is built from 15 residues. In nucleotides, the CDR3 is TGCAGCGTTGGATTAAAGACAGGGATATACAATGAGCAGTTCTTC. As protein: CSVGLKTGIYNEQFF.